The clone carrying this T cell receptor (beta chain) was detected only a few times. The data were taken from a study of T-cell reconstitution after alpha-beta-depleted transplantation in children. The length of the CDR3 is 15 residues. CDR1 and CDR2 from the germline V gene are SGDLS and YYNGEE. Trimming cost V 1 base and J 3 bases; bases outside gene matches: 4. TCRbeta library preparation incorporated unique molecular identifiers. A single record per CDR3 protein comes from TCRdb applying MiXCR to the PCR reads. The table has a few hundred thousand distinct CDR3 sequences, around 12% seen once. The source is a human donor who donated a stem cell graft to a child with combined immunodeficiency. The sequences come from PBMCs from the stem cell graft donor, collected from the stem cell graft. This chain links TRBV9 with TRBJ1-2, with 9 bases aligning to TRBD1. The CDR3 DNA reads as TGTGCCAGCAGCGTAAACCGGGACAGGGACTATGGCTACACCTTC. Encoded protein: CASSVNRDRDYGYTF.